Listed here is a single T cell receptor beta chain. This study enrolled people aged about 18 to 90 from about two dozen US geographic areas. Before being deemed recovered, Cohort 3 donors had two negative PCRs, clearance, or symptom resolution. The sample originates from a study of blood T cell repertoires in COVID-19. In germline, CDR1 is KGHDR, CDR2 SFDVKD. The V segment lost 6 bases and the J segment 7 bases; nucleotides outside the gene matches: 3. This CDR3 has 14 amino acids. Using immunoSEQ multiplex PCR, the repertoire was profiled, and TCRdb retains in-frame clones only, with some absent. This repertoire shows about 160,000 clones, 80% found once; its top ten account for 3% to 3.5%.

This chain connects TRBV24-1 to TRBJ2-1, with TRBD2 identical over 12 bases. Input material: PBMCs or T cells enriched from blood (not recorded which). This clonotype was sampled from a woman aged 55-75 years who had recovered from COVID-19. The chain's CDR3 is CATSPSGGANEQFF. The CDR3 DNA reads as TGTGCCACCAGTCCTAGCGGGGGGGCTAATGAGCAGTTCTTC.